The clone carrying this T cell receptor beta chain was recorded once. Its specificity is unknown. This sample was included in a study of cytomegalovirus exposure and HLA in healthy donors. Between the trimmed V and J ends, which lost 7 bases and 4 bases, there was a span of 16 bases. The CDR3 runs 14 residues. Per germline, CDR1 MNHNY and CDR2 SVGAGI (reference sequence). The PCR was carried out with 60 Vbeta primers and 13 Jbeta primers. Sequencing was performed with immunoSEQ multiplex PCR; in TCRdb, only in-frame clones are kept and a portion is missing. The table shows about 200,000 clones, with approximately 85% occurring only once. Study-wide findings and caveats: Using a false discovery rate of 0.05, a later analysis showed that approximately 16,000 TCR beta sequences were associated with HLA alleles.

The genes are TRBV6-6 and TRBJ1-1; D unresolved. The material sequenced was PBMCs. This TCR was recovered from a man aged 18 to 30 in good health and CMV-seronegative. CDR3 coding DNA: TGTGCCAGCACCTTCCGGGGTAAAGTCACTGAAGCTTTCTTT. Encoded protein: CASTFRGKVTEAFF.